This TCR beta chain was recovered during a study of blood T cell repertoires in COVID-19. Trimming removed 4 bases from V and 6 bases from J, with 12 bases in between. Germline V gene sequence: CDR1 GTSNPN, CDR2 SVGIG (reference sequence). CDR3 size: 12 residues. It was during active infection that Seattle patients were enrolled and then longitudinally followed. The protocol was immunoSEQ multiplex PCR, while the TCRdb copy is restricted to in-frame clones and leaves out a portion. The table shows roughly 70,000 clones, with 76% occurring only once. This chain links TRBV30 with TRBJ1-1, with a possible D match to TRBD1 (5 bases). The sample comprised peripheral blood. This clonotype was sampled from a man in his fifties or sixties with COVID-19, enrolled during active disease. The DNA of the CDR3 is TGTGCCTGGACCGGTCCGGGGGCTGAAGCTTTCTTT. Translating gives CAWTGPGAEAFF. Using reference TRBV30 and TRBJ1-1 for the parts outside the CDR3, the full variable domain is SQTIHQWPATLVQPVGSPLSLECTVEGTSNPNLYWYRQAAGRGLQLLFYSVGIGQISSEVPQNLSASRPQDRQFILSSKKLLLSDSGFYLCAWTGPGAEAFFGQGTRLTVV.